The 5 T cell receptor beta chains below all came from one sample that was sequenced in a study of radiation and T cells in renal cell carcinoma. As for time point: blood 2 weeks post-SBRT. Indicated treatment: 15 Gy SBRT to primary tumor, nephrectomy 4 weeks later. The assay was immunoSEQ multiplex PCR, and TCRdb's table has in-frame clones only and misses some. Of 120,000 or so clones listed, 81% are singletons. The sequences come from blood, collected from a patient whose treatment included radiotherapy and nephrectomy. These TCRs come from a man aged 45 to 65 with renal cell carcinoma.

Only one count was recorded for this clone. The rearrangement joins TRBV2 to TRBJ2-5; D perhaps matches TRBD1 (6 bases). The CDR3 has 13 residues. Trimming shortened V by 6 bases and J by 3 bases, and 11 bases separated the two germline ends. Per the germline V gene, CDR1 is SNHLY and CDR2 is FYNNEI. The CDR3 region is CASSVEGEETQYF. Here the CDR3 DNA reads TGTGCCAGCAGCGTAGAGGGGGAAGAGACCCAGTACTTC.

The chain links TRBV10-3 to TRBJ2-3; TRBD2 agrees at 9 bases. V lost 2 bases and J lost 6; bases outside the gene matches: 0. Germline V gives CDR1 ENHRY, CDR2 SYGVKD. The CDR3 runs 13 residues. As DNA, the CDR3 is TGTGCCATCAGTGAGGGGACTAGCGATACGCAGTATTTT. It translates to CAISEGTSDTQYF.

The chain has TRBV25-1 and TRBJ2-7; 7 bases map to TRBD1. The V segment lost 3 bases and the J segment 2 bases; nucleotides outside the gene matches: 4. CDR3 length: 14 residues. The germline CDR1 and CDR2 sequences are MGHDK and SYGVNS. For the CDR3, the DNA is TGTGCCAGCAGTGACCCCGGACAGGCCTACGAGCAGTACTTC. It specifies CASSDPGQAYEQYF.

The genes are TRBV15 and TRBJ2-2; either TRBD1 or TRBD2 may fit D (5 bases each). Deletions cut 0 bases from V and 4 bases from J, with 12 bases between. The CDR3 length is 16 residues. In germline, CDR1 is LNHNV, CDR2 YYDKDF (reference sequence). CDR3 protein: CATSRDRGSGTGELFF. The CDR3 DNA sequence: TGTGCCACCAGCAGAGATCGGGGCTCTGGCACCGGGGAGCTGTTTTTT.

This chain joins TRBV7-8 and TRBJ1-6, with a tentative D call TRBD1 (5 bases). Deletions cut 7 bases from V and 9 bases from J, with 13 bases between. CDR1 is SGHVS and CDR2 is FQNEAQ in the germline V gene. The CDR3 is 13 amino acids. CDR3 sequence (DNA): TGTGCCAGCACCTGGGGGGGGACTTCACCCCTCCACTTT. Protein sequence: CASTWGGTSPLHF.